This T cell receptor beta chain came from a study of regulatory T cells in long-lasting Graves disease. The table lists this clonotype with many counts. Described time point: persistent/refractory GD, antithyroid drugs over 5 years with positive TRAb. Extracted PBMC RNA gave rise to the TCR library. Building the TCR beta libraries relied on iRepertoire HTBI primers, and CDR3 regions underwent Arm-PCR. As processed by the authors: Detected in the samples were about 60 TRBV and approximately 14 TRBJ segments. Each CDR3 protein is one row after TCRdb ran MiXCR on the multiplex PCR reads. The V and J calls, along with clone size, are taken from TCRdb and not from the paper's own processing. The table shows fewer than 400,000 distinct CDR3 sequences, with less than 25% occurring only once. The sequence derives from a female donor with Graves disease. The sample consisted of peripheral blood mononuclear cells (PBMCs), taken when the disease was refractory, from a patient treated with antithyroid drugs.

CDR3 nucleotide sequence: TGTGCCAGCGCTCTAGGAGCTCCTACGGACGAAGCTTTCTTT. Translation: CASALGAPTDEAFF. V is TRBV2 and J is TRBJ1-1; D not certain. Germline CDR1 is SNHLY and CDR2 is FYNNEI. The CDR3 spans 14 residues. V was cut by 8 bases and J by 8 bases, with 21 bases left in between.